Listed below are T cell receptor beta chains from one sample, sequenced in a study of blood T cell repertoires in COVID-19. Generated by immunoSEQ multiplex PCR, the TCRdb table keeps only in-frame clones and is missing some. The sample carries some 250,000 clones, more than 75% recorded once. Sequences were obtained from peripheral blood. The source of these receptors is a woman aged 40 to 50 who had recovered from COVID-19. Both conserved end residues are part of each CDR3. A D gene is named only where the DNA matches it firmly. Expanded clones get a size class; other rows say once, few or many, or leave the size out.

TRBV5-1,-,-,TRBJ1-1,CASSSSRMNTEAFF,TGCGCCAGCAGCTCAAGCCGCATGAACACTGAAGCTTTCTTT
TRBV5-6,-,-,TRBJ1-1,CASSLSSRQWAFF,TGTGCCAGCAGCTTGTCGTCCCGACAGTGGGCTTTCTTT
TRBV7-2,TRBD1,-,TRBJ2-3,CASSLVGGTGGSTDTQYF,TGTGCCAGCAGCTTAGTTGGGGGGACAGGGGGCTCCACAGATACGCAGTATTTT
TRBV18,-,once,TRBJ2-1,CASSPSGLPYNEQFF,TGTGCCAGCTCACCAAGCGGCTTACCCTACAATGAGCAGTTCTTC
TRBV7-2,-,-,TRBJ1-1,CASSLIPGTEAFF,TGTGCCAGCAGCTTAATTCCGGGGACTGAAGCTTTCTTT
TRBV19,-,-,TRBJ2-1,CASLSGVGHEQFF,TGTGCCAGTCTTTCCGGGGTTGGGCATGAGCAGTTCTTC
TRBV2,-,-,TRBJ1-1,CASSYDRTAEAFF,TGTGCCAGCAGCTACGACAGGACCGCTGAAGCTTTCTTT
TRBV4-1,-,-,TRBJ2-1,CASSHAESSYNEQFF,TGCGCCAGCAGCCACGCGGAGAGCTCCTACAATGAGCAGTTCTTC
TRBV3-1/TRBV3-2,-,once,TRBJ1-2,CASSQGIVEGTF,TGTGCCAGCAGCCAAGGTATTGTTGAGGGAACCTTC
TRBV12-3/TRBV12-4,-,-,TRBJ1-2,CASSLGRDYGYTF,TGTGCCAGCAGTTTGGGCAGGGACTATGGCTACACCTTC
TRBV4-3,-,-,TRBJ1-6,CASSHARTGGRGGSPLHF,TGCGCCAGCAGCCACGCGAGAACGGGGGGGCGCGGGGGTTCACCCCTCCACTTT
TRBV9,TRBD2,-,TRBJ2-2,CASSVEASGSPTGELFF,TGTGCCAGCAGCGTAGAGGCTAGCGGGAGTCCCACCGGGGAGCTGTTTTTT
TRBV5-4,TRBD1,-,TRBJ1-1,CASSLQGATEAFF,TGTGCCAGCAGCTTACAGGGGGCCACTGAAGCTTTCTTT
TRBV5-6,TRBD2,-,TRBJ2-1,CASSFWGGRTYNEQFF,TGTGCCAGCAGCTTCTGGGGCGGGAGGACCTACAATGAGCAGTTCTTC
TRBV13,-,-,TRBJ1-5,CASSLGGLQPQHF,TGTGCCAGCAGCTTAGGGGGGCTCCAGCCCCAGCATTTT
TRBV4-3,-,-,TRBJ2-1,CASSHSGQRSSYNEQFF,TGCGCCAGCAGCCATAGTGGGCAGCGGTCCAGCTACAATGAGCAGTTCTTC